This T cell receptor (beta chain) was retrieved from a study of shared clonotypes between healthy human individuals. Study-wide findings and caveats: When naive CD4 clonotypes were compared across several donors, about 4.8% were shared.

CDR1 is SGHVS and CDR2 is FQNEAQ in the germline V gene. With 8 bases clipped from V and 8 bases from J, the junction kept 11 bases outside the gene matches. The CDR3 consists of 14 residues. Method: immunoSEQ multiplex PCR; TCRdb's copy keeps in-frame clones and lacks some. The sample lists approximately 2.5 million clones, more than 80% seen once, with more than 0.12% in the top ten. Comments on this clone: The antigen remains undetermined.

Donors were healthy HIV-negative adults without recent acute infections or vaccinations. Only Caucasian adults living in Nashville, Tennessee made up the donor group. The sequence was obtained from a man younger than 35 in good health. Specimen: naive CD4+ T cells sorted from blood. Sample subset: CD45RA+ positively selected. The V gene is TRBV7-8, the J gene TRBJ2-1; TRBD2 matches at 8 bases. The CDR3 nucleotides are TGTGCCAGCCGACGGGAGGGGTTGATGGATGAGCAGTTCTTC. It encodes CASRREGLMDEQFF.